In this sample, the clone carrying this TCR beta chain turned up a few times. For the second PCR, which ran for roughly 6 to 12 cycles, a sample-barcoded 5' primer and a J-beta primer mix were used. TCRdb fed the 5' RACE reads into MiXCR, producing one record per CDR3 protein. The repertoire consists of fewer than 800,000 distinct CDR3 sequences, with less than 40% occurring once and the leading ten covering 15%. These data belong to a study of blood T cells in healthy people across ages. About 10 milliliters of peripheral blood were drawn from each donor. Germline-derived CDR1 and CDR2 are ENHRY and SYGVKD. Deletions cut 6 bases from V and 3 bases from J, with 18 bases between. The CDR3 is 15 residues long.

The V and J genes are TRBV10-3 and TRBJ2-7; D may match TRBD1 or TRBD2 (7 bases each). What was sequenced was blood. This TCR was recovered from a woman older than 75 in good health. This chain's CDR3 is CAISSTRGGNYEQYF. The CDR3 nucleotides read TGTGCCATCAGCTCGACCAGGGGGGGAAACTACGAGCAGTACTTC.